Below are 26 T cell receptor beta chains sequenced from a single sample in a study of shared clonotypes between healthy human individuals (dated by TCRdb to the early 2020s). The receptor library was made with the immunoSEQ multiplex PCR assay. Here the immuneACCESS table is served through TCRdb, limited to in-frame sequences with V and J called. Missing clones are a known gap in these copies; in checked studies unresolved V genes cover under half, and the rest lacks a known reason. This sample is represented by roughly 2,300,000 clones; 85% to 95% of them were singletons. The top ten hold about 0.36% of the sample. The sequenced sample consisted of naive CD4+ T cells from PBMCs. The cell subset or site tag for this specimen amounts to: CD45RA+ positively selected. These receptors were collected from a man between 18 and 35 years old in good health. Some clones in this sample may be carry-over from other donors' samples.

The chain links TRBV4-1 to TRBJ1-1; D gene unclear. Looked up from germline, CDR1 is MGHRA and CDR2 is YSYEKL. The V and J ends lost 1 base and 0 bases respectively, with 9 bases between them. This CDR3 has 15 amino acids. The CDR3 reads CASSQVGIMNTEAFF. The CDR3 DNA is TGCGCCAGCAGCCAAGTGGGCATCATGAACACTGAAGCTTTCTTT.

The V gene is TRBV7-8, the J gene TRBJ2-2; D is undetermined. Between the trimmed V and J ends, which lost 1 base and 4 bases, there was a span of 10 bases. The CDR3 spans 15 residues. CDR1 SGHVS and CDR2 FQNEAQ come from the germline V gene. The CDR3 coding sequence is TGTGCCAGCAGCTTAGGGGTAAAGGGCACCGGGGAGCTGTTTTTT. Translated, it gives CASSLGVKGTGELFF. Variable domain in full (rest from reference TRBV7-8 and TRBJ2-2): GAGVSQSPRYKVAKRGQDVALRCDPISGHVSLFWYQQALGQGPEFLTYFQNEAQLDKSGLPSDRFFAERPEGSVSTLKIQRTQQEDSAVYLCASSLGVKGTGELFFGEGSRLTVL.

Worth noting for this clone: Additional DNA sequences in this sample encode the identical CDR3. This chain connects TRBV7-3 to TRBJ2-2; maybe TRBD1 (5 bases). Between the trimmed V and J ends, which lost 5 bases and 4 bases, there was a span of 11 bases. The CDR3 spans 14 residues. Germline assignment: CDR1 SGHTA and CDR2 FQGTGA. CDR3 amino acids: CASSPQGLTGELFF. In DNA, the CDR3 is TGTGCCAGCAGCCCTCAGGGCCTCACCGGGGAGCTGTTTTTT.

The chain links TRBV7-7 to TRBJ1-5; D is perhaps TRBD1 (5 bases). V lost 5 bases to trimming and J lost 2 bases, with 22 bases between them. CDR3 length: 18 amino acids. Germline lookup yields CDR1 SSHAT and CDR2 FNYEAQ (reference sequence). The CDR3 loop reads CASSAGWGDRGCNQPQHF. In nucleotides, the CDR3 is TGTGCCAGCAGCGCGGGGTGGGGGGATCGTGGTTGCAATCAGCCCCAGCATTTT.

This chain connects TRBV10-3 to TRBJ2-3; 9 nucleotides match TRBD2. Germline assignment: CDR1 ENHRY and CDR2 SYGVKD. J was trimmed by 4 bases and V by 5 bases; bases with no gene match: 7. CDR3 length: 15 amino acids. The CDR3: CAISPGLASPDTQYF. The CDR3 DNA sequence: TGTGCCATCAGTCCGGGACTAGCTTCTCCAGATACGCAGTATTTT.

Turning to this clone: The identical CDR3 is also encoded by other nucleotide sequences in the sample. V gene TRBV5-1 combines with J gene TRBJ2-7; D perhaps matches TRBD1 (8 bases). The CDR3 length is 15 residues. The germline V and J ends were trimmed by 0 bases and 3 bases, with 13 bases remaining between them. Germline lookup yields CDR1 SGHRS and CDR2 YFSETQ. CDR3 loop: CASSLVTGGDYEQYF. CDR3 nucleotides: TGCGCCAGCAGCTTGGTTACAGGGGGGGACTACGAGCAGTACTTC.

The rearrangement links TRBV5-1 to TRBJ1-1; 7 nucleotides align to TRBD1. The trim removed 0 bases at V and 0 bases at J, leaving 8 bases unmatched. Germline CDR1 reads SGHRS; CDR2 reads YFSETQ. The CDR3 spans 17 residues. This CDR3 reads CASSLGYGTDMNTEAFF. Here the CDR3 DNA reads TGCGCCAGCAGCTTGGGATATGGGACAGATATGAACACTGAAGCTTTCTTT.

The rearrangement links TRBV28 to TRBJ2-2; D unresolved. This CDR3 has 12 residues. CDR1 and CDR2 from the germline V gene are MDHEN and SYDVKM. Between the trimmed V and J ends, which lost 8 bases and 5 bases, there was a span of 9 bases. DNA of the CDR3: TGTGCCAGCCAGGATTCGACCGGGGAGCTGTTTTTT. This codes for CASQDSTGELFF.

As DNA, the CDR3 is TGTGCCAGCAGTGAAAGGGGGGAAAGCGGCTACACCTTC. It is translated as CASSERGESGYTF. The rearrangement links TRBV2 to TRBJ1-2, with D possibly matching TRBD1 (6 bases). Trimming stripped 2 bases from V and 8 bases from J, with 12 bases between. The CDR3 totals 13 residues. The germline V gene has CDR1 SNHLY and CDR2 FYNNEI.

Turning to this clone: An end of the junction does not agree with germline; a read error may underlie this. CDR3 in DNA: TGCAGTGCTATCTATCAGGCCCAGCATTTT. This gives the protein CSAIYQAQHF. The chain uses TRBV20-1 and TRBJ1-5; D not resolved. Germline values: CDR1 DFQATT, CDR2 SNEGSKA (reference sequence). The CDR3 runs 10 residues.

The rearrangement uses TRBV19 and TRBJ1-2; 7 bases are a match to TRBD1. This CDR3 has 16 amino acids. The J segment lost 3 bases and the V segment lost 5 bases, leaving 12 bases of the junction unmatched. Germline values: CDR1 LNHDA, CDR2 SQIVND (reference sequence). The CDR3 region is CASSSPGQLGHYGYTF. The DNA of the CDR3 is TGTGCCAGTAGTTCCCCGGGACAGCTGGGGCACTATGGCTACACCTTC.

There are a few counts of this clone. The chain combines TRBV19 with TRBJ1-1; 7 positions match TRBD1. Losses at the gene ends were 5 bases for V and 5 bases for J; bases not matched to a gene: 8. The CDR3 extends over 14 amino acids. CDR1 is LNHDA and CDR2 is SQIVND in the germline V gene (reference sequence). The chain's CDR3 is CASSYLLGQTEAFF. CDR3 in DNA: TGTGCCAGTAGTTACCTCCTGGGACAGACTGAAGCTTTCTTT.

The chain uses TRBV6-5 and TRBJ1-4; D might be TRBD1 (5 bases). V lost 0 bases to trimming and J lost 4 bases, with 9 bases between them. The CDR3 is 15 residues long. Per the germline V gene, CDR1 is MNHEY and CDR2 is SVGAGI. DNA for the CDR3: TGTGCCAGCAGTTACTCAGGGGCCTATAATGAAAAACTGTTTTTT. It encodes CASSYSGAYNEKLFF.

The genes are TRBV10-3 and TRBJ2-7; possibly TRBD1 for D (5 bases). CDR1 is ENHRY, CDR2 SYGVKD, per germline. V gave up 6 bases and J gave up 7 bases, with 13 bases separating them. This CDR3 is built from 12 residues. The CDR3 coding sequence is TGTGCCATCAGGGACATTAATACGGAGCAGTACTTC. This codes for CAIRDINTEQYF.

This clone was seen only a few times. V gene TRBV5-1 combines with J gene TRBJ1-1; a weak D match, TRBD1 (6 bases). Trimming stripped 4 bases from V and 7 bases from J, with 14 bases between. The CDR3 contains 13 residues. Germline values: CDR1 SGHRS, CDR2 YFSETQ. The CDR3 DNA reads TGCGCCAGCAGCCAAATCGTACAGGGTGAAGCTTTCTTT. Translating gives CASSQIVQGEAFF. Together with reference TRBV5-1 and TRBJ1-1, the CDR3 gives the full variable domain: KAGVTQTPRYLIKTRGQQVTLSCSPISGHRSVSWYQQTPGQGLQFLFEYFSETQRNKGNFPGRFSGRQFSNSRSEMNVSTLELGDSALYLCASSQIVQGEAFFGQGTRLTVV.

The chain links TRBV29-1 to TRBJ2-3; 9 nucleotides line up with TRBD2. The CDR3 sequence is 14 residues long. Germline CDR1 SQVTM, CDR2 ANQGSEA. The V and J ends lost 3 bases and 7 bases, in that order; junction bases with no gene match: 8. The CDR3, as DNA: TGCAGCGTTGACCTTAGCGGGAGTAGGAATACGCAGTATTTT. It codes for CSVDLSGSRNTQYF.

The chain links TRBV9 to TRBJ2-1; 10 bases line up with TRBD2. The germline gives CDR1 SGDLS, CDR2 YYNGEE. Trimming removed 5 bases from V and 4 bases from J; junction bases left unmatched: 6. The CDR3 length is 15 residues. The CDR3 reads CASSLLAGFYNEQFF. The CDR3 nucleotides are TGTGCCAGCAGTCTACTAGCGGGGTTTTACAATGAGCAGTTCTTC.

This chain connects TRBV4-1 to TRBJ1-5; possibly TRBD1 for D (6 bases). The CDR3 length is 17 residues. Germline V CDR1 and CDR2: MGHRA, YSYEKL. V was cut by 4 bases and J by 0 bases, with 16 bases left in between. The CDR3 sequence is CASSRVARGRSNQPQHF. The CDR3 DNA sequence: TGCGCCAGCAGCCGGGTTGCCAGGGGTCGTAGCAATCAGCCCCAGCATTTT.

CDR3 protein: CASSRQGLGGEQFF. Here the CDR3 DNA reads TGTGCCAGCTCAAGACAGGGTTTGGGGGGTGAGCAGTTCTTC. V is TRBV18 and J is TRBJ2-1; D might be TRBD1 (7 bases). CDR1 is KGHSH, CDR2 LQKENI, per germline. CDR3 length equals 14 residues. V dropped 5 bases and J dropped 9 bases, with 17 bases sitting between them.

The chain employs TRBV28 and TRBJ2-7, with 8 bases matching TRBD1. J was trimmed by 6 bases and V by 3 bases; bases with no gene match: 7. CDR3 length equals 14 residues. The germline gives CDR1 MDHEN, CDR2 SYDVKM. As DNA, the CDR3 is TGTGCCAGCAGTTTCGGGACAGGCCCTTCCGAGCAGTACTTC. This sequence encodes CASSFGTGPSEQYF.

The V and J genes are TRBV5-1 and TRBJ2-1; possibly TRBD2 for D (6 bases). The CDR3 is 16 amino acids. Trimming removed 1 base from V and 3 bases from J, with 14 bases in between. Germline V lookup: CDR1 SGHRS, CDR2 YFSETQ. The CDR3 DNA is TGCGCCAGCAGCTTGTTTGGGACTCAAATCTACAATGAGCAGTTCTTC. It translates to CASSLFGTQIYNEQFF.

V is TRBV5-1 and J is TRBJ2-1; no reliable D call. CDR3 length: 16 amino acids. Trimming took 0 bases from V and 0 from J, leaving 10 bases between them. Germline lookup yields CDR1 SGHRS and CDR2 YFSETQ. The CDR3: CASSLGVGSSYNEQFF. DNA for the CDR3: TGCGCCAGCAGCTTGGGAGTAGGCAGCTCCTACAATGAGCAGTTCTTC. The full variable domain, its missing parts supplied by reference TRBV5-1 and TRBJ2-1, is KAGVTQTPRYLIKTRGQQVTLSCSPISGHRSVSWYQQTPGQGLQFLFEYFSETQRNKGNFPGRFSGRQFSNSRSEMNVSTLELGDSALYLCASSLGVGSSYNEQFFGPGTRLTVL.

The chain carries TRBV7-3 and TRBJ2-2; the match to TRBD1 covers 8 bases. The CDR3 covers 16 residues. After removal of 5 bases from V and 2 bases from J, the junction contained 7 bases not matched to a gene. Germline V gives CDR1 SGHTA, CDR2 FQGTGA. CDR3 sequence (DNA): TGTGCCAGCAGCCTCCAAGGACAGGGCAACACCGGGGAGCTGTTTTTT. Translation: CASSLQGQGNTGELFF.

The chain recombines TRBV11-2 with TRBJ2-1, with D uncertain. V was pared by 2 bases and J by 0 bases, with 8 bases between. This CDR3 is built from 15 residues. Germline V lookup: CDR1 SGHAT, CDR2 FQNNGV. The CDR3 nucleotides are TGTGCCAGCAGCTTAATGTGGGACTCCTACAATGAGCAGTTCTTC. Its translation is CASSLMWDSYNEQFF.

J is TRBJ2-7 and V is TRBV28; D is ambiguous. V dropped 7 bases and J dropped 2 bases, with 15 bases sitting between them. The CDR3 extends over 14 amino acids. Germline V gene lookup returns CDR1 MDHEN and CDR2 SYDVKM. In DNA, the CDR3 is TGTGCCAGCACCTTAGACCGGATACCCTACGAGCAGTACTTC. Translated: CASTLDRIPYEQYF.

The chain links TRBV4-3 to TRBJ2-3; TRBD1 or TRBD2 may be the D gene (5 bases each). CDR1 and CDR2 from the germline V gene are LGHNA and YSLEER. The V gene lost 4 bases and the J gene lost 7 bases, with 21 bases spanning the gap. This CDR3 spans 16 amino acids. CDR3 in amino acids: CASSPIIGEITNTQYF. The CDR3 region has the DNA TGCGCCAGCAGCCCCATTATAGGGGAGATTACAAATACGCAGTATTTT.